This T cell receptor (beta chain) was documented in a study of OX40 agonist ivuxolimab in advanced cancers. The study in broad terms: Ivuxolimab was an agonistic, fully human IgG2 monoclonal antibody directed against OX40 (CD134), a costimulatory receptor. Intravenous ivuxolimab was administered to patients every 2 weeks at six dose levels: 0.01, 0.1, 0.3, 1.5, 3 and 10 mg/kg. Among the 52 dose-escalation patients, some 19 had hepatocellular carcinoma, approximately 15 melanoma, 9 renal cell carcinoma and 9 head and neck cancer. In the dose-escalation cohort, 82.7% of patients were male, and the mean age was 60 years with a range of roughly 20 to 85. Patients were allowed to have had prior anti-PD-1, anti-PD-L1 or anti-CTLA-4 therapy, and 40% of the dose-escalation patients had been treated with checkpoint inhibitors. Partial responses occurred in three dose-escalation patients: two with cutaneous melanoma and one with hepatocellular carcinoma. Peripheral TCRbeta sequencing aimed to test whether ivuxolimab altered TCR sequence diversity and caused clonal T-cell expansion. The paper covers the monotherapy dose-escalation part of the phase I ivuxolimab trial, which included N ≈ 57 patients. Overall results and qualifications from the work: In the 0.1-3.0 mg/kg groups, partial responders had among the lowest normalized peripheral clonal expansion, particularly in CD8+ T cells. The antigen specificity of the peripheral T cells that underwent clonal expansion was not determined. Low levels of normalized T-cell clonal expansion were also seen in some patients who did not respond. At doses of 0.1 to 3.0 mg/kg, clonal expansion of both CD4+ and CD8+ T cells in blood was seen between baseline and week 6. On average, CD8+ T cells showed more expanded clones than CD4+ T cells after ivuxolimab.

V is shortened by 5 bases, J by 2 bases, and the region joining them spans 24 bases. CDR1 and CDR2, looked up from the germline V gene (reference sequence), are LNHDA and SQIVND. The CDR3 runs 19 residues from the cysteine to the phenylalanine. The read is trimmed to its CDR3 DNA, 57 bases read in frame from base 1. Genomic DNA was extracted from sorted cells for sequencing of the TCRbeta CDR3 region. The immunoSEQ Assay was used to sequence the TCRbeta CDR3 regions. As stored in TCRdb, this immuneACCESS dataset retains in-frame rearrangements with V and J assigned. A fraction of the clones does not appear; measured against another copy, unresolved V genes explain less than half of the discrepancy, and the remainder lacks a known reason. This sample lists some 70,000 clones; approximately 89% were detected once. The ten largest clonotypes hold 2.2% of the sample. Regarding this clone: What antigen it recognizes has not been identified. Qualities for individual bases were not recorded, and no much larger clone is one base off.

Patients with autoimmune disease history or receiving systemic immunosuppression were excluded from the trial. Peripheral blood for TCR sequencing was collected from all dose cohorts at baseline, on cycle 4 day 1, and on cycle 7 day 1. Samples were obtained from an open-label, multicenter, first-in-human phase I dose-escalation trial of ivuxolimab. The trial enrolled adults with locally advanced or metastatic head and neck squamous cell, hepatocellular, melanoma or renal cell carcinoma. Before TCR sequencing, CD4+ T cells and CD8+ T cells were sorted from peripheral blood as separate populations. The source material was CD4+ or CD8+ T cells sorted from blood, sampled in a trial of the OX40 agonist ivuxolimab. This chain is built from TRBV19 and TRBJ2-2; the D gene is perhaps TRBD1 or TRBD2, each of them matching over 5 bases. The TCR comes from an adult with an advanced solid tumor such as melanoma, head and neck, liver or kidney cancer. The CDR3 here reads CASSALRGQTSPNTGELFF. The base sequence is TGTGCCAGTAGTGCTTTACGGGGCCAAACTTCTCCTAACACCGGGGAGCTGTTTTTT.